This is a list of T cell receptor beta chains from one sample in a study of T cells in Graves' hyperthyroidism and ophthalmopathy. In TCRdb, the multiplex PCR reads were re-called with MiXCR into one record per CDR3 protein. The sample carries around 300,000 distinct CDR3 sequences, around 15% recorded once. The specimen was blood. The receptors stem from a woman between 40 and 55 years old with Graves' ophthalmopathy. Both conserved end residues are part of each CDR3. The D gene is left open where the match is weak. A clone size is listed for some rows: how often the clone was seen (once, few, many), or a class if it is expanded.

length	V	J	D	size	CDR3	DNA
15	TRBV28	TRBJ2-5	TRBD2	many	CASSPPRREKETQYF	TGTGCCAGCAGTCCCCCCCGGCGGGAGAAGGAGACCCAGTACTTC
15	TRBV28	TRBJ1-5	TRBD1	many	CASSWRTGGYQPQHF	TGTGCCAGCAGTTGGCGGACAGGGGGCTATCAGCCCCAGCATTTT
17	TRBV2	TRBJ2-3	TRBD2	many	CASRPPLGGRAEDTQYF	TGTGCCAGCAGGCCCCCCTTGGGTGGGAGGGCCGAGGATACGCAGTATTTT
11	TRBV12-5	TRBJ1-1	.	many	CASGRTGKAFF	TGTGCTAGTGGTAGAACAGGGAAAGCTTTCTTT
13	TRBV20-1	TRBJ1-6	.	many	CSASRQGNSPLHF	TGCAGTGCTAGCCGCCAGGGGAATTCACCCCTCCACTTT
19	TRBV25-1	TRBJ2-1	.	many	CASSETSTASARSYNEQFF	TGTGCCAGCAGTGAGACCAGTACGGCTAGCGCCCGCTCCTACAATGAGCAGTTCTTC
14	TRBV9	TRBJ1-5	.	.	CASSAFGDQQPQHF	TGTGCCAGCAGTGCGTTCGGGGATCAACAGCCCCAGCATTTT
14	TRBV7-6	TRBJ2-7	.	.	CASSRATTFYEQYF	TGTGCCAGCAGTAGGGCGACTACGTTCTACGAGCAGTACTTC
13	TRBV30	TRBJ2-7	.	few	CAWRPGLDYEQYF	TGTGCCTGGAGGCCGGGACTGGACTACGAGCAGTACTTC
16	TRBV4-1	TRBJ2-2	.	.	CASSHSIPASAGELFF	TGCGCCAGCAGCCATTCCATCCCGGCTAGCGCCGGGGAGCTGTTTTTT
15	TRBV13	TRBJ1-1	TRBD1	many	CASSIDRGLSTEAFF	TGTGCCAGCAGCATAGACAGGGGGCTGAGCACTGAAGCTTTCTTT
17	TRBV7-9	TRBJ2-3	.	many	CASSPTVLWFVTDTQYF	TGTGCCAGCAGCCCAACCGTACTATGGTTTGTTACCGATACGCAGTATTTT
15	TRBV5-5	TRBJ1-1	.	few	CASSLGVLGKTEAFF	TGTGCCAGCAGCTTGGGGGTCCTTGGAAAGACTGAAGCTTTCTTT
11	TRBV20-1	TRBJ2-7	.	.	CSDGGTSEQYF	TGCAGTGACGGGGGAACTAGCGAGCAGTACTTC
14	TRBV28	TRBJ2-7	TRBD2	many	CASSLGWRGGEQYF	TGTGCCAGCAGTTTAGGATGGCGGGGGGGCGAGCAGTACTTC
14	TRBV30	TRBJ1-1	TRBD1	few	CAWEPGGGGTEAFF	TGTGCCTGGGAGCCAGGGGGCGGGGGCACTGAAGCTTTCTTT
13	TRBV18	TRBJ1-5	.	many	CASSPRMDQPQHF	TGTGCCAGCTCACCAAGGATGGATCAGCCCCAGCATTTT
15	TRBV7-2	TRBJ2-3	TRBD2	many	CASSLSGGALDTQYF	TGTGCCAGCAGCTTGAGCGGGGGGGCCTTAGATACGCAGTATTTT
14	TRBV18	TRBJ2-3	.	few	CASSPKIQADTQYF	TGTGCCAGCTCACCAAAAATCCAGGCAGATACGCAGTATTTT
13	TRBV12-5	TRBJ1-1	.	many	CASGLRENTEAFF	TGTGCTAGTGGTTTGAGGGAGAACACTGAAGCTTTCTTT
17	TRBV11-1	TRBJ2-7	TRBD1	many	CASSLRLAGTGAYEQYF	TGTGCCAGCAGCTTACGTCTAGCCGGGACAGGGGCCTACGAGCAGTACTTC
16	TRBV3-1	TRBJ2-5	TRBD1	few	CASSRSGTGGQETQYF	TGTGCCAGCAGCAGATCCGGGACAGGGGGCCAAGAGACCCAGTACTTC
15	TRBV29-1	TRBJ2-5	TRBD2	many	CSVALAGNAEGTQYF	TGCAGCGTTGCCTTAGCGGGGAATGCAGAAGGGACCCAGTACTTC
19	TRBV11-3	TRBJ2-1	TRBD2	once	CASSLPMTSGANSYNEQFF	TGTGCCAGCAGCTTGCCCATGACTAGCGGGGCTAACTCCTACAATGAGCAGTTCTTC
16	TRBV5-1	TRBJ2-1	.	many	CASSLVVTGSYNEQFF	TGCGCCAGCAGCTTGGTGGTAACAGGGTCCTACAATGAGCAGTTCTTC
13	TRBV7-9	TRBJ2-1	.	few	CASSFQVKDEQFF	TGTGCCAGCAGCTTCCAGGTTAAGGATGAGCAGTTCTTC
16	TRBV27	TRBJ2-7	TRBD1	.	CASSQTPGQGAYEQYF	TGTGCCAGCAGTCAAACGCCGGGACAGGGGGCTTACGAGCAGTACTTC
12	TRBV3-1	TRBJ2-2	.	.	CASGGVTGELFF	TGTGCCAGCGGTGGGGTCACCGGGGAGCTGTTTTTT
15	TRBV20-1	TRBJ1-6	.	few	CSARDLGGASSPLHF	TGCAGTGCTAGAGATCTAGGGGGGGCTTCTTCACCCCTCCACTTT
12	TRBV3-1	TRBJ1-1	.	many	CASSPPGTVAFF	TGTGCCAGCAGCCCACCCGGGACGGTGGCTTTCTTT
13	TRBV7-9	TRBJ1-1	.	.	CASSRGRITEAFF	TGTGCCAGTTCGCGGGGGAGAATCACTGAAGCTTTCTTT